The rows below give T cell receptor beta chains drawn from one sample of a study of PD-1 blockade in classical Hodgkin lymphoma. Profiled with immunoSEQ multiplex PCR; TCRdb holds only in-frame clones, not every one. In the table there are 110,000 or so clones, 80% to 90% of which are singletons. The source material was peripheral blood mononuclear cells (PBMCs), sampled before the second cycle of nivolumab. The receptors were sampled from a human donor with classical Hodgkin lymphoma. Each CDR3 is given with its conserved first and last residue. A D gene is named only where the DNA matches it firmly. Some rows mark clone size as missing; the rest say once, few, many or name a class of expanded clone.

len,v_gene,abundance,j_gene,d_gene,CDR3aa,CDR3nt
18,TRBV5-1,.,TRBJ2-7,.,CASSLAMRGTQWRGEQYF,TGCGCCAGCAGCTTGGCGATGCGTGGGACCCAGTGGAGAGGGGAGCAGTACTTC
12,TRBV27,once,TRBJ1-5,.,CASSPTGRPQHF,TGTGCCAGCAGTCCAACAGGGAGGCCCCAGCATTTT
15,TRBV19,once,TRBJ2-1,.,CASSIIAASYNEQFF,TGTGCCAGTAGTATTATAGCGGCTTCCTACAATGAGCAGTTCTTC
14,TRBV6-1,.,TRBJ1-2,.,CASSESWQLGGYTF,TGTGCCAGCAGTGAATCGTGGCAGTTGGGGGGCTACACCTTC
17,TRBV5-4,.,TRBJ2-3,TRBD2,CASSFRSSGASTDTQYF,TGTGCCAGCAGCTTTCGGTCTAGCGGGGCTAGCACAGATACGCAGTATTTT
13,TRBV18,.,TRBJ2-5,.,CASSRRYQETQYF,TGTGCCAGCTCAAGAAGGTACCAAGAGACCCAGTACTTC
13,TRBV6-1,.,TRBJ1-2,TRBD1,CASSPRGLGGYTF,TGTGCCAGCAGTCCCAGGGGGCTGGGTGGCTACACCTTC
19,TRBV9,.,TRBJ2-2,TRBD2,CASSVYGWLRGENTGELFF,TGTGCCAGCAGCGTATACGGATGGTTGCGGGGGGAGAACACCGGGGAGCTGTTTTTT
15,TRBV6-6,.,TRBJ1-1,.,CASSYSGISNTEAFF,TGTGCCAGCAGTTACTCGGGCATCTCGAACACTGAAGCTTTCTTT
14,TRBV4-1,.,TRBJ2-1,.,CASSQEGLYNEQFF,TGCGCCAGCAGCCAGGAGGGACTCTACAATGAGCAGTTCTTC
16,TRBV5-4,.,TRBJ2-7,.,CASSLDLAGTSYEQYF,TGTGCCAGCAGCTTGGACTTGGCGGGGACCTCCTACGAGCAGTACTTC
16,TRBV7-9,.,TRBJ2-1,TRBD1,CASSLIYRGLKNEQFF,TGTGCCAGCAGCTTGATTTACAGGGGCCTCAAGAATGAGCAGTTCTTC
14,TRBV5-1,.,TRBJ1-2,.,CASSLGPGASVITF,TGCGCCAGCAGCTTGGGTCCAGGGGCTAGCGTCATAACCTTC
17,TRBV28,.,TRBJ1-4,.,CASSFLDGAPPLEKLFF,TGTGCCAGCAGTTTTTTAGATGGGGCACCGCCACTAGAAAAACTGTTTTTT
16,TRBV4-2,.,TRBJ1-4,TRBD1,CASSQPKQGKNEKLFF,TGTGCCAGCAGCCAACCCAAACAGGGGAAGAATGAAAAACTGTTTTTT
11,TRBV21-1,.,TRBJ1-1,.,CASSRRTEAFF,TGTGCCAGCAGCCGGCGCACTGAAGCTTTCTTT
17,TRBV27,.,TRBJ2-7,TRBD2,CASRENLGLAGVYEQYF,TGTGCCAGCAGGGAAAATTTGGGACTAGCGGGAGTCTACGAGCAGTACTTC
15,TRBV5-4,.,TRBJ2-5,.,CASSPPGPRGGTQYF,TGTGCCAGCAGTCCGCCCGGGCCCCGAGGTGGGACCCAGTACTTC
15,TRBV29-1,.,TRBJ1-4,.,CSVGGRVGTNEKLFF,TGCAGCGTTGGGGGCAGGGTGGGAACTAATGAAAAACTGTTTTTT
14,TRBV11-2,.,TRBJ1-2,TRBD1,CASGDRGIDYGYTF,TGTGCCAGTGGGGACAGGGGAATTGACTATGGCTACACCTTC
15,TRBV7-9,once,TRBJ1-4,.,CASSPERGPREKLFF,TGTGCCAGCAGCCCCGAACGGGGGCCGCGGGAAAAACTGTTTTTT
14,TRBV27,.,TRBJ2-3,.,CASSFSAGSDTQYF,TGTGCCAGCAGTTTTAGCGCAGGGTCAGATACGCAGTATTTT
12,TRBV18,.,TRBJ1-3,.,CASSPLPGPSYF,TGTGCCAGCTCACCCCTCCCAGGGCCCTCATATTTT
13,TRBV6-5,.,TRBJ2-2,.,CASSYSGTGELFF,TGTGCCAGCAGTTACTCCGGAACCGGGGAGCTGTTTTTT
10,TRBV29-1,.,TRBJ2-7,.,CSVRTYEQYF,TGCAGCGTAAGAACCTACGAGCAGTACTTC
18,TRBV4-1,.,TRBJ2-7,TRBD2,CASSQDLDWEGDPYEQYF,TGCGCCAGCAGCCAAGATCTGGATTGGGAGGGAGACCCCTACGAGCAGTACTTC
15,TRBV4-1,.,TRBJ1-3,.,CASSQDGYSGNTIYF,TGCGCCAGCAGCCAAGACGGTTACTCTGGAAACACCATATATTTT
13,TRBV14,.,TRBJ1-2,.,CASSHDRNYGYTF,TGCGCCAGCAGCCACGACAGGAACTATGGCTACACCTTC
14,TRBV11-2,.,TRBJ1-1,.,CASSTQVAGTEAFF,TGTGCCAGCAGCACCCAGGTGGCCGGCACTGAAGCTTTCTTT
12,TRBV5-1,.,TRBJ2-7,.,CASSLVDNEQYF,TGCGCCAGCAGCTTGGTGGACAACGAGCAGTACTTC
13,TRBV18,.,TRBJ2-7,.,CASSHGQTYEQYF,TGTGCCAGCTCGCACGGACAGACCTACGAGCAGTACTTC
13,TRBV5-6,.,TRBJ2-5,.,CASSGGGGKTQYF,TGTGCCAGCAGCGGGGGAGGTGGGAAGACCCAGTACTTC
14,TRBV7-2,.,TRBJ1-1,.,CASRPGGVNTEAFF,TGTGCCAGCAGGCCGGGGGGGGTGAACACTGAAGCTTTCTTT
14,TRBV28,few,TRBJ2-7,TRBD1,CASSFTGQGFEQYF,TGTGCCAGCAGTTTTACGGGACAGGGCTTCGAGCAGTACTTC
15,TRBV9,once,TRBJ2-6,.,CASSVEGTGANVLTF,TGTGCCAGCAGCGTAGAGGGGACTGGGGCCAACGTCCTGACTTTC
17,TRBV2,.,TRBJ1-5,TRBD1,CASGRRAGGAGDQPQHF,TGTGCCAGCGGCCGGAGGGCAGGGGGCGCGGGGGATCAGCCCCAGCATTTT
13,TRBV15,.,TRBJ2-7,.,CATSPRWSDEQYF,TGTGCCACCAGCCCCCGGTGGAGCGACGAGCAGTACTTC
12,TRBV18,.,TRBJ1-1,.,CASSLGQGEAFF,TGTGCCAGCTCTCTTGGACAAGGTGAAGCTTTCTTT
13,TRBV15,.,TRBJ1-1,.,CATSKILIHGAFF,TGTGCCACCAGCAAAATCCTCATACACGGAGCTTTCTTT
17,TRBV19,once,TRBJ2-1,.,CASSIPGSSGPRNEQFF,TGCGCCAGTAGTATTCCTGGGAGTAGCGGCCCTCGGAATGAGCAGTTCTTC
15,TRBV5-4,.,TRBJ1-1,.,CASSPGLDPSTEAFF,TGTGCCAGCAGCCCCGGTCTTGACCCATCCACGGAAGCTTTCTTT
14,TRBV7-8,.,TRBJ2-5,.,CASSLQGDYETQYF,TGTGCCAGCAGTTTACAGGGGGACTACGAGACCCAGTACTTC
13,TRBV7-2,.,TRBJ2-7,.,CASSLGPYNEQYF,TGTGCCAGCAGCTTAGGACCCTACAACGAGCAGTACTTC
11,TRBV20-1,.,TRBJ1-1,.,CSASPNTEAFF,TGCAGTGCCTCCCCGAACACTGAAGCTTTCTTT
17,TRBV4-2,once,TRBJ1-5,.,CASSQTDQGYSNQPQHF,TGTGCCAGCAGCCAGACTGACCAGGGCTATAGCAATCAGCCCCAGCATTTT